Below are 22 T cell receptor beta chains sequenced from a single sample in a study of blood T cell repertoires in COVID-19. Clones were read by immunoSEQ multiplex PCR, and TCRdb kept only the in-frame ones, dropping some. The sample lists 35,000 to 50,000 clones, around 82% occurring once. What was sequenced was peripheral blood. The receptors here all came from a woman of 80 years or more with acute or convalescent COVID-19.

The rearrangement links TRBV7-2 to TRBJ1-1, with D tentatively TRBD1 (5 bases). This CDR3 is built from 14 residues. Trimming removed 1 base from V and 3 bases from J, with 9 bases in between. CDR1 and CDR2 from the germline V gene are SGHTA and FQGNSA. This CDR3 is CASSLEEGYTEAFF. In nucleotides, the CDR3 is TGTGCCAGCAGCTTAGAGGAGGGGTACACTGAAGCTTTCTTT.

This rearrangement joins TRBV9 to TRBJ1-1, with 7 bases lining up with TRBD1. Per germline, CDR1 SGDLS and CDR2 YYNGEE. Unmatched junction bases numbered 3, after V lost 0 bases and J lost 10 bases. This CDR3 region has 12 residues. As DNA, the CDR3 is TGTGCCAGCAGCGTAGGGGACAGCCGAGCTTTCTTT. This translates into CASSVGDSRAFF.

The chain combines TRBV6-6 with TRBJ2-7; 8 bases line up with TRBD2. Trimming took 7 bases from V and 1 from J; bases not matched to a gene: 9. The CDR3 covers 15 residues. CDR1 and CDR2 (germline): MNHNY, SVGAGI (reference sequence). In DNA form, the CDR3 reads TGTGCCAGCAAGTCAAGCGGGGGTGAATCCTACGAGCAGTACTTC. This translates into CASKSSGGESYEQYF.

The chain joins TRBV3-1 (or the pseudogene TRBV3-2) to TRBJ2-6; TRBD1 aligns across 7 bases. This CDR3 is built from 14 residues. With 9 bases clipped from V and 0 bases from J, the junction kept 2 bases outside the gene matches. Germline V lookup: CDR1 LGHDT, CDR2 YNNKEL (reference sequence). CDR3 in amino acids: CASGDSSGANVLTF. The CDR3 region has the DNA TGTGCCAGTGGGGACAGCTCTGGGGCCAACGTCCTGACTTTC.

The chain links TRBV3-1 (or the pseudogene TRBV3-2) to TRBJ2-5; the match to TRBD2 covers 8 bases. The CDR3 length is 15 residues. Germline V lookup: CDR1 LGHDT, CDR2 YNNKEL (reference sequence). V lost 0 bases to trimming and J lost 4 bases; unmatched junction nucleotides: 4. CDR3 protein: CASSQEAGEAETQYF. CDR3 DNA sequence: TGTGCCAGCAGCCAAGAAGCGGGGGAAGCAGAGACCCAGTACTTC.

The gene calls are TRBV19 and TRBJ2-5; 9 nucleotides line up with TRBD2. The germline gives CDR1 LNHDA, CDR2 SQIVND (reference sequence). V was pared by 6 bases and J by 2 bases, with 10 bases of the junction left unmatched. CDR3 size: 16 residues. The CDR3 nucleotides read TGTGCCAGTAGCGGCAGGGTAGCGGGGGCACAAGAGACCCAGTACTTC. It specifies CASSGRVAGAQETQYF.

The chain employs TRBV27 and TRBJ2-5; 8 nucleotides match TRBD2. CDR1 and CDR2 (germline): MNHEY, SMNVEV (reference sequence). The length of the CDR3 is 15 residues. With 3 bases clipped from V and 4 bases from J, the junction kept 7 bases outside the gene matches. The CDR3 spells CASSFRGGRGETQYF. CDR3 coding DNA: TGTGCCAGCAGTTTCCGCGGGGGGCGAGGAGAGACCCAGTACTTC.

J is TRBJ1-1 and V is TRBV6-5; D is possibly TRBD1 (6 bases). This CDR3 is built from 13 residues. The germline gives CDR1 MNHEY, CDR2 SVGAGI. V lost 5 bases, J lost 0 bases, and 7 bases lay in between. The CDR3 loop reads CASSTGLNTEAFF. For the CDR3, the DNA is TGTGCCAGCAGTACAGGGCTGAACACTGAAGCTTTCTTT.

This clone was seen once. The V call is TRBV5-5, the J call TRBJ1-1; the match to TRBD1 covers 7 bases. Unmatched junction bases numbered 2, after V lost 4 bases and J lost 8 bases. The CDR3 covers 11 residues. Germline V gene data show CDR1 as SGHKS and CDR2 as YYEKEE (reference sequence). The CDR3 DNA reads as TGTGCCAGCAGCATGGACAGGGAAGCTTTCTTT. This codes for CASSMDREAFF.

The chain joins TRBV6-1 to TRBJ1-6; 10 nucleotides line up with TRBD1. With 4 bases clipped from V and 10 bases from J, the junction kept 16 bases outside the gene matches. Germline V gene data show CDR1 as MNHNS and CDR2 as SASEGT. The CDR3 is 18 amino acids. CDR3: CASSAFIGQGVSVSPLHF. The CDR3 nucleotides are TGTGCCAGCAGTGCCTTCATAGGACAGGGGGTATCGGTGTCACCCCTCCACTTT.

The chain joins TRBV12-5 to TRBJ1-5; D not certain. The germline gives CDR1 LGHNT, CDR2 FRNRAP. This CDR3 is built from 16 residues. V was trimmed by 2 bases and J by 4 bases, leaving 15 bases between them. This chain's CDR3 is CASGLPDMSGNQPQHF. In DNA form, the CDR3 reads TGTGCTAGTGGTTTGCCCGACATGAGTGGTAATCAGCCCCAGCATTTT.

V and J are TRBV7-2 and TRBJ1-6; TRBD1 agrees at 7 bases. Germline V gene data show CDR1 as SGHTA and CDR2 as FQGNSA. J was trimmed by 6 bases and V by 0 bases; bases with no gene match: 5. The CDR3 has 16 amino acids. This chain's CDR3 is CASSLAGTEFNSPLHF. CDR3 in DNA: TGTGCCAGCAGCTTAGCGGGGACAGAATTTAATTCACCCCTCCACTTT.

This chain uses TRBV3-1 (or the pseudogene TRBV3-2) with TRBJ1-5; D is uncertain. Germline V lookup: CDR1 LGHDT, CDR2 YNNKEL (reference sequence). V was shortened by 3 bases and J by 9 bases, with 12 bases between the two germline ends. The CDR3 runs 13 residues. The chain's CDR3 is CASSHGLLRPQHF. CDR3 coding DNA: TGTGCCAGCAGCCACGGCTTACTACGGCCCCAGCATTTT.

V and J are TRBV3-1 (or the pseudogene TRBV3-2) and TRBJ1-6, with TRBD1 as a possible D gene (5 bases). V lost 4 bases to trimming and J lost 4 bases, with 5 bases between them. The CDR3 contains 13 residues. CDR1 LGHDT and CDR2 YNNKEL come from the germline V gene (reference sequence). The CDR3 coding sequence is TGTGCCAGCAGCCCAGGGTATAATTCACCCCTCCACTTT. Translation gives CASSPGYNSPLHF.

This clone appeared once. V gene TRBV10-1 combines with J gene TRBJ2-5, with TRBD2 identical over 7 bases. V lost 0 bases, J lost 0 bases, and 4 bases stayed unmatched. The CDR3 totals 16 residues. From germline, CDR1 is WNHNN and CDR2 SYGVQD (reference sequence). CDR3 in DNA: TGCGCCAGCAGTGAGTCCCTAGCGGAAAACCAAGAGACCCAGTACTTC. As protein: CASSESLAENQETQYF.

The chain employs TRBV7-6 and TRBJ2-2; 10 bases agree with TRBD1. The CDR3 is 17 amino acids. J gave up 7 bases and V 5 bases, and 13 bases lay outside the gene matches. Per the germline V gene, CDR1 is SGHVS and CDR2 is FNYEAQ. In DNA form, the CDR3 reads TGTGCCAGCAGCGCCCGACTCGGACAGGGGGAGGGCGGGGAGCTGTTTTTT. Residues: CASSARLGQGEGGELFF. Complete variable domain (other parts from reference TRBV7-6 and TRBJ2-2): GAGVSQSPRYKVTKRGQDVALRCDPISGHVSLYWYRQALGQGPEFLTYFNYEAQQDKSGLPNDRFSAERPEGSISTLTIQRTEQRDSAMYRCASSARLGQGEGGELFFGEGSRLTVL.

The chain has TRBV5-6 and TRBJ2-1, with TRBD1 identical over 10 bases. CDR1 and CDR2 (germline): SGHDT, YYEEEE. The V gene end was trimmed by 4 bases and the J gene end by 7 bases; junction bases not matched to a gene: 5. The length of the CDR3 is 14 residues. This chain's CDR3 is CASSQTGGWNEQFF. Here the CDR3 DNA reads TGTGCCAGCAGCCAGACAGGGGGCTGGAATGAGCAGTTCTTC.

V is TRBV19 and J is TRBJ2-1; tentative D call: TRBD1 (6 bases). V lost 4 bases and J lost 6, with 16 bases in between. Germline values: CDR1 LNHDA, CDR2 SQIVND (reference sequence). CDR3 size: 15 residues. CDR3 nucleotide sequence: TGTGCCAGTAGTACAGGGGATTTTCGTATCAATGAGCAGTTCTTC. Amino acid sequence: CASSTGDFRINEQFF.

V is TRBV4-1 and J is TRBJ2-2; the match to TRBD2 covers 13 bases. CDR3 size: 15 residues. V lost 3 bases and J lost 7; bases outside the gene matches: 2. Germline V gene sequence: CDR1 MGHRA, CDR2 YSYEKL. The CDR3 sequence is CASSQRTSGGGELFF. CDR3 coding DNA: TGCGCCAGCAGCCAGAGGACTAGCGGGGGCGGGGAGCTGTTTTTT.

This sequence joins TRBV3-1 (or the pseudogene TRBV3-2) and TRBJ2-1, with TRBD2 matching over 8 bases. J lost 2 bases, V lost 4 bases, and 7 bases had no gene match. There are 16 residues in the CDR3. CDR1 is LGHDT and CDR2 is YNNKEL in the germline V gene (reference sequence). The CDR3 DNA sequence: TGTGCCAGCAGCCGGGGGAGCGGGGGTCCCTACAATGAGCAGTTCTTC. This codes for CASSRGSGGPYNEQFF.

The chain uses TRBV6-4 and TRBJ1-1; maybe TRBD1 (5 bases). The ends were cut back, 6 bases at V and 2 bases at J, with 10 bases in the middle. The CDR3 length is 13 residues. CDR1 is MRHNA and CDR2 is SNTAGT in the germline V gene. Here the CDR3 DNA reads TGTGCCAGCAGACAAGACAGTAACACTGAAGCTTTCTTT. It yields the protein CASRQDSNTEAFF.

Notes on this clone: At one of its ends the junction is not consistent with the germline gene, which may arise from a read error. The chain joins TRBV7-7 to TRBJ2-1; D is unresolved. This CDR3 region has 13 residues. CDR1 is SSHAT and CDR2 is FNYEAQ in the germline V gene (reference sequence). CDR3 residues: CASSLESYNEQFF. Written as DNA, the CDR3 is TGTGCTAGCAGCTTAGAGAGTTACAATGAGCAGTTCTTC.